This T cell receptor beta chain was profiled in a study of shared clonotypes between healthy human individuals. In the study overall: Each donor contributed plates that comprised three CD4 naive, three CD4 memory, two CD8 naive and one CD8 memory.

Per the study methods: Junction-only immunoSEQ sequences carried no quality scores, so filtering differed. Profiled with immunoSEQ multiplex PCR; TCRdb holds only in-frame clones, not every one. Clone size and V and J calls were adopted from that table, with D and trimming inferred from the DNA. The sample includes around 350,000 clones, about 73% of them seen just once. The CDR3 runs 15 residues. The V end was cut by 0 bases, the J end by 3 bases, with 9 bases between. Germline CDR1 and CDR2: MNHNY and SVGAGI (reference sequence). Recent vaccinations or acute infections were absent in the healthy HIV-negative adult donors. Splitting the CD4+ cells yielded a CD45RA+ naive subset and a CD45RA-negative memory subset.

Sequencing was carried out using memory CD4+ T cells sorted from blood. Subset given: CD45RA-negative fraction. The TCR sequence derives from a young man in good health. V gene TRBV6-6 combines with J gene TRBJ1-5; D gene unclear. The DNA of the CDR3 is TGTGCCAGCAGTTACTCGCAGGATTTCAATCAGCCCCAGCATTTT. Its protein product is CASSYSQDFNQPQHF.